These 20 T cell receptor beta chains originate from one sample sequenced in a study of cytomegalovirus exposure and HLA in healthy donors. 60 Vbeta and 13 Jbeta primers were used in PCR. The assay was immunoSEQ multiplex PCR, and TCRdb's table has in-frame clones only and misses some. The specimen's table records just over 200,000 clones. Input material: PBMCs. The receptors derive from a girl aged 2 to 9 in good health and CMV-seropositive.

The rearrangement uses TRBV10-3 and TRBJ2-3; 9 positions match TRBD2. This CDR3 region has 14 residues. The germline gives CDR1 ENHRY, CDR2 SYGVKD. V lost 6 bases, J lost 5 bases, and 6 bases stayed unmatched. CDR3 nucleotides: TGTGCCATCAGGGCCCCAGCGGGGGGAGATACGCAGTATTTT. This sequence encodes CAIRAPAGGDTQYF.

The chain employs TRBV27 and TRBJ1-3; D remains ambiguous. CDR1 is MNHEY, CDR2 SMNVEV, per germline (reference sequence). Trimming cost V 4 bases and J 1 base, with 8 bases left between them. The CDR3 length is 14 residues. CDR3 sequence: CASSSGMSGNTIYF. DNA of the CDR3: TGTGCCAGCAGTTCGGGTATGTCTGGAAACACCATATATTTT.

The V call is TRBV6-5, the J call TRBJ1-6; TRBD1 matches 7 bases. Trimming removed 3 bases from V and 7 bases from J; junction bases left unmatched: 6. CDR1 is MNHEY, CDR2 SVGAGI, per germline. This CDR3 is built from 15 residues. CDR3: CASSYRGPRNSPLHF. DNA for the CDR3: TGTGCCAGCAGTTATAGGGGGCCACGGAATTCACCCCTCCACTTT.

The chain links TRBV11-3 to TRBJ1-1; D remains ambiguous. V was trimmed by 5 bases and J by 0 bases, leaving 13 bases between them. CDR1 is SGHNT, CDR2 YENEEA, per germline. The CDR3 length is 15 residues. The CDR3 protein is CASSLSSGMNTEAFF. The CDR3 DNA sequence: TGTGCCAGCAGCCTCAGTAGCGGCATGAACACTGAAGCTTTCTTT.

This CDR3 is CASSSSGTSGSYEQYF. For the CDR3, the DNA is TGTGCCAGCAGTTCCTCCGGGACTAGCGGATCCTACGAGCAGTACTTC. This chain connects TRBV7-9 to TRBJ2-5; 11 bases line up with TRBD2. The J call is in doubt because the DNA end fits TRBJ2-7 better. Germline lookup yields CDR1 SEHNR and CDR2 FQNEAQ (reference sequence). The CDR3 has 16 residues.

This chain uses TRBV10-3 with TRBJ2-3, with 9 bases identical to TRBD1. The junction had 9 bases not matched to a gene; V was cut back by 6 bases and J by 5 bases. The V gene's germline CDR1 is ENHRY and CDR2 SYGVKD. CDR3 length: 15 amino acids. The CDR3 loop reads CAIRTGQGTIDTQYF. DNA of the CDR3: TGTGCCATCAGAACCGGACAGGGGACGATAGATACGCAGTATTTT.

The rearrangement joins TRBV27 to TRBJ2-7; a weak D match, TRBD1 (6 bases). CDR3 length equals 13 residues. Germline V gene sequence: CDR1 MNHEY, CDR2 SMNVEV (reference sequence). The V end lost 6 bases, the J end lost 2 bases, and 11 bases lay between the germline ends. DNA for the CDR3: TGTGCCAGCAGCCCCCCAGGGGCCTACGAGCAGTACTTC. Encoded protein: CASSPPGAYEQYF.

The chain recombines TRBV19 with TRBJ2-7, with a tentative D call TRBD2 (6 bases). This CDR3 region has 17 residues. Germline CDR1 reads LNHDA; CDR2 reads SQIVND (reference sequence). V was shortened by 2 bases and J by 0 bases, with 17 bases between the two germline ends. CDR3 nucleotide sequence: TGTGCCAGTAGTATAATCGGCGGGCGGGGCAGCTCCTACGAGCAGTACTTC. Encoded protein: CASSIIGGRGSSYEQYF. Filled out from reference TRBV19 and TRBJ2-7, the complete variable domain reads DGGITQSPKYLFRKEGQNVTLSCEQNLNHDAMYWYRQDPGQGLRLIYYSQIVNDFQKGDIAEGYSVSREKKESFPLTVTSAQKNPTAFYLCASSIIGGRGSSYEQYFGPGTRLTVT.

The gene calls are TRBV5-4 and TRBJ2-2, with a tentative D call TRBD2 (5 bases). V was trimmed by 2 bases and J by 6 bases, leaving 14 bases between them. The CDR3 runs to 15 residues. CDR1 SGHNT and CDR2 YYREEE come from the germline V gene (reference sequence). Written as DNA, the CDR3 is TGTGCCAGCAGCTTTGAGGGAGTGGTGCCCGGGGAGCTGTTTTTT. Protein product: CASSFEGVVPGELFF.

This chain connects TRBV5-6 to TRBJ1-1, with no clear D. The CDR3 has 14 residues. V shed 0 bases and J shed 3 bases, with 9 bases lying between them. CDR1 is SGHDT and CDR2 is YYEEEE in the germline V gene. CDR3 protein: CASSLGFADTEAFF. DNA for the CDR3: TGTGCCAGCAGCTTGGGATTCGCGGACACTGAAGCTTTCTTT.

The chain is built from TRBV28 and TRBJ1-2; 7 bases fit TRBD1. V dropped 6 bases and J dropped 8; count of bases not matched to a gene: 12. The CDR3 contains 14 residues. Germline V gives CDR1 MDHEN, CDR2 SYDVKM. As DNA, the CDR3 is TGTGCCAGCAGCCTACAGGACAGGCCTTGGGGCTACACCTTC. Encoded protein: CASSLQDRPWGYTF.

The chain couples TRBV28 to TRBJ2-2; TRBD1 matches 9 bases. The germline V gene encodes CDR1 MDHEN and CDR2 SYDVKM. Trimming cost V 5 bases and J 1 base; bases outside gene matches: 8. This CDR3 has 17 amino acids. The CDR3 DNA reads as TGTGCCAGCAGTCCTCCGCAGGGACAGGGGAACACCGGGGAGCTGTTTTTT. It encodes CASSPPQGQGNTGELFF.

The chain recombines TRBV7-2 with TRBJ2-6; tentative D call: TRBD1 (6 bases). CDR3 length: 15 amino acids. Germline values: CDR1 SGHTA, CDR2 FQGNSA. V gave up 4 bases and J gave up 0 bases, with 7 bases separating them. The chain's CDR3 is CASSWDISGANVLTF. The CDR3 coding sequence is TGTGCCAGCAGCTGGGACATCTCTGGGGCCAACGTCCTGACTTTC.

The gene calls are TRBV28 and TRBJ2-7; no clear D gene. There are 14 residues in the CDR3. The germline V gene has CDR1 MDHEN and CDR2 SYDVKM. V was cut by 7 bases and J by 4 bases, with 17 bases left in between. CDR3 protein: CASTPLANHYEQYF. CDR3 sequence (DNA): TGTGCCAGCACCCCTCTGGCCAACCATTACGAGCAGTACTTC.

This chain uses TRBV7-2 with TRBJ1-6; D may be TRBD1 (5 bases). V lost 5 bases to trimming and J lost 8 bases, with 16 bases between them. This CDR3 comprises 15 residues. CDR1 SGHTA and CDR2 FQGNSA come from the germline V gene. The CDR3 bases are TGTGCCAGCAGCCCTCCTGGTGGGGGGGATTCACCCCTCCACTTT. It encodes CASSPPGGGDSPLHF.

The V gene is TRBV6-6, the J gene TRBJ2-7; D gene unclear. V lost 0 bases to trimming and J lost 0 bases, with 9 bases between them. This CDR3 is 15 amino acids long. Per the germline V gene, CDR1 is MNHNY and CDR2 is SVGAGI (reference sequence). The CDR3 protein is CASSYSAESSYEQYF. The CDR3 DNA reads as TGTGCCAGCAGTTACTCAGCCGAAAGCTCCTACGAGCAGTACTTC.

V is TRBV10-2 and J is TRBJ2-1; no reliable D call. The ends were cut back, 2 bases at V and 0 bases at J, with 8 bases in the middle. Germline V gene sequence: CDR1 WSHSY, CDR2 SAAADI. The CDR3 length is 15 residues. The CDR3 loop reads CASSEDNFSYNEQFF. The CDR3 coding sequence is TGCGCCAGCAGTGAGGACAACTTCTCCTACAATGAGCAGTTCTTC.

V is TRBV19 and J is TRBJ1-5; tentatively, D is TRBD1 (6 bases). CDR1 LNHDA and CDR2 SQIVND come from the germline V gene (reference sequence). The CDR3 sequence is 18 residues long. Trimming took 4 bases from V and 0 from J, leaving 19 bases between them. The CDR3 DNA follows: TGTGCCAGTAGTAGACGAGGGGGTACCCCTTTTAGCAATCAGCCCCAGCATTTT. As protein: CASSRRGGTPFSNQPQHF.

The chain has TRBV28 and TRBJ2-1; 7 bases agree with TRBD2. After removal of 4 bases from V and 5 bases from J, the junction contained 8 bases not matched to a gene. Looked up from germline, CDR1 is MDHEN and CDR2 is SYDVKM. The CDR3 has 15 residues. The CDR3 sequence: CASSSGGSNHNEQFF. The CDR3 region has the DNA TGTGCCAGCAGTTCTGGCGGGAGTAACCACAATGAGCAGTTCTTC.

The chain employs TRBV6-5 and TRBJ1-3; D not certain. Trimming removed 6 bases from V and 0 bases from J, with 9 bases in between. CDR3 length equals 14 residues. The germline gives CDR1 MNHEY, CDR2 SVGAGI. CDR3 amino acids: CASSRKTSGNTIYF. CDR3 nucleotide sequence: TGTGCCAGCAGCAGGAAAACCTCTGGAAACACCATATATTTT.